These T cell receptor beta chains were read from a single sample in a study of blood T cells in healthy people across ages. TCRdb used MiXCR to reprocess the 5' RACE reads, holding one entry per CDR3 protein. The table has 700,000 to 900,000 distinct CDR3 sequences, around a quarter seen once; the top ten hold about 3%. These same records also appear under a second study, on T cells of mothers and their children.

The sequenced sample consisted of blood. The receptors were sampled from a boy between 10 and 17 years old in good health. Both conserved end residues are part of each CDR3. The D gene is left open where the match is weak. Clone sizes are given selectively: once, few, many, or a class where the clone is expanded.

-	TRBV5-4	TRBJ2-1	-	CASSFGGPYSYNEQFF	TGTGCCAGCAGCTTCGGGGGACCCTACTCCTACAATGAGCAGTTCTTC
-	TRBV4-1	TRBJ2-1	-	CASSQVRVGEQFF	TGCGCCAGCAGCCAGGTCAGGGTAGGTGAGCAGTTCTTC
-	TRBV20-1	TRBJ1-1	-	CSASTRAKNTEAFF	TGCAGTGCTTCAACACGGGCAAAGAACACTGAAGCTTTCTTT
-	TRBV10-3	TRBJ2-5	-	CAAGPDRLQETQYF	TGTGCCGCTGGCCCCGACAGGCTCCAAGAGACCCAGTACTTC
-	TRBV18	TRBJ2-1	-	CASSPPTWAHEQFF	TGCGCCAGCTCACCACCGACATGGGCACACGAGCAGTTCTTC
-	TRBV4-2	TRBJ1-4	-	CASSPSTGKTTNEKLFF	TGTGCCAGCAGCCCCTCAACCGGCAAGACAACTAATGAAAAACTGTTTTTT
few	TRBV5-1	TRBJ2-7	TRBD1	CASSGPDRVGEQYF	TGCGCCAGCAGCGGGCCTGACAGGGTCGGGGAGCAGTACTTC
-	TRBV5-1	TRBJ2-5	TRBD2	CASSVRATSGRETQYF	TGCGCCAGCAGCGTTCGCGCGACTAGCGGAAGGGAGACCCAGTACTTC
few	TRBV30	TRBJ2-7	-	CAWVPNGSYEQYF	TGTGCCTGGGTTCCGAACGGATCCTACGAGCAGTACTTC
few	TRBV5-1	TRBJ2-7	TRBD2	CASSLILAGYEQYF	TGCGCCAGCAGCTTGATTCTAGCGGGATACGAGCAGTACTTC
-	TRBV7-9	TRBJ2-1	TRBD1	CASSTHRGSYNEQFF	TGTGCCAGCAGCACGCACAGGGGGAGCTACAATGAGCAGTTCTTC
-	TRBV6-1	TRBJ1-5	TRBD1	CASSPLGQGKDQPQHF	TGTGCCAGCAGTCCCCTGGGACAGGGGAAGGATCAGCCCCAGCATTTT
-	TRBV3-1	TRBJ2-1	-	CASSQGPLVPYNEQFF	TGTGCCAGCAGCCAAGGGCCACTAGTACCCTACAATGAGCAGTTCTTC
few	TRBV5-1	TRBJ2-7	TRBD2	CASRGSYGGEAYEQYF	TGCGCCAGCCGAGGGTCTTACGGGGGGGAAGCCTACGAGCAGTACTTC
-	TRBV5-5	TRBJ2-3	-	CASSRGRVSTDTQYF	TGTGCCAGCAGCAGGGGACGGGTCAGCACAGATACGCAGTATTTT
few	TRBV7-6	TRBJ1-2	-	CASSLGGGRDYGYTF	TGTGCCAGCAGCTTAGGGGGAGGGAGAGACTATGGCTACACCTTC
-	TRBV12-3/TRBV12-4	TRBJ1-1	TRBD1	CASSHGQGIEAFF	TGTGCCAGCAGTCACGGACAGGGGATAGAGGCTTTCTTT
few	TRBV9	TRBJ1-2	-	CASSAHPEGFLNYGYTF	TGTGCCAGCAGCGCCCACCCTGAGGGTTTCTTAAACTATGGCTACACCTTC
once	TRBV3-1	TRBJ2-5	TRBD2	CASSPSRVAGTRETQYF	TGTGCCAGCAGCCCCTCGCGAGTAGCGGGGACCCGAGAGACCCAGTACTTC
-	TRBV29-1	TRBJ2-5	-	CSVVPPTRGQETQYF	TGCAGCGTTGTACCCCCTACTAGGGGACAAGAGACCCAGTACTTC
-	TRBV5-1	TRBJ2-4	-	CASSLEGSNIQYF	TGCGCCAGCAGCTTGGAGGGTTCAAACATTCAGTACTTC
-	TRBV3-1	TRBJ2-5	-	CASSQVGGGHINKETQYF	TGTGCCAGCAGCCAAGTAGGCGGGGGACACATAAACAAAGAGACCCAGTACTTC
few	TRBV28	TRBJ2-1	TRBD2	CASSLNIPGGGYSYNEQFF	TGTGCCAGCAGTCTCAATATCCCCGGGGGGGGCTACTCCTACAATGAGCAGTTCTTC
-	TRBV10-1	TRBJ2-3	-	CASSQRGLTDTQYF	TGCGCCAGCAGCCAACGGGGTCTCACAGATACGCAGTATTTT
few	TRBV20-1	TRBJ2-5	TRBD2	CSASTSGEETQYF	TGCAGTGCTAGCACTAGCGGGGAAGAGACCCAGTACTTC
few	TRBV12-5	TRBJ1-4	-	CASGLVLGQGGEKLFF	TGTGCTAGTGGTTTGGTATTAGGGCAGGGTGGTGAAAAACTGTTTTTT
-	TRBV4-1	TRBJ2-7	TRBD2	CAGSQDQRTRFAYYEQYF	TGCGCCGGCAGCCAAGATCAGAGGACTAGGTTCGCCTACTACGAGCAGTACTTC
few	TRBV9	TRBJ1-5	TRBD1	CASSVGQGYLPQHF	TGTGCCAGCAGCGTGGGACAGGGATACTTGCCCCAGCATTTT
-	TRBV6-6	TRBJ1-2	-	CASSYSLGKLGGYTF	TGTGCCAGCAGTTACTCCTTAGGCAAGTTAGGGGGCTACACCTTC
-	TRBV7-9	TRBJ2-7	-	CASSSALTYEQYF	TGTGCCAGCAGCTCCGCTTTGACTTACGAGCAGTACTTC
-	TRBV9	TRBJ2-3	-	CASSVEGTGRPPQYF	TGTGCCAGCAGCGTAGAGGGCACCGGAAGACCTCCTCAGTATTTT
-	TRBV29-1	TRBJ2-5	-	CSVVIGGYQETQYF	TGCAGCGTTGTGATCGGCGGATACCAAGAGACCCAGTACTTC
-	TRBV2	TRBJ2-5	TRBD1	CASTADRGRQETQYF	TGTGCCAGCACCGCGGACAGGGGGCGTCAAGAGACCCAGTACTTC
few	TRBV7-2	TRBJ2-1	TRBD2	CASSFVAGGHNEQFF	TGTGCCAGCAGCTTTGTGGCGGGGGGTCACAATGAGCAGTTCTTC
once	TRBV2	TRBJ1-2	-	CASSGGQDYGYTF	TGTGCCAGCAGTGGGGGGCAGGACTATGGCTACACCTTC
few	TRBV5-1	TRBJ2-1	-	CASSYGSGDEQFF	TGCGCCAGCAGCTACGGGTCTGGGGATGAGCAGTTCTTC
-	TRBV27	TRBJ2-5	TRBD2	CASSRTSGAMQETQYF	TGTGCCAGCAGTAGGACTAGCGGGGCCATGCAAGAGACCCAGTACTTC
few	TRBV20-1	TRBJ2-4	-	CSARRDGLAKNIQYF	TGCAGTGCTAGAAGGGACGGGCTAGCCAAAAACATTCAGTACTTC
few	TRBV10-3	TRBJ2-2	TRBD1	CAISEPGQGSGELFF	TGTGCCATCAGTGAACCGGGACAGGGCTCCGGGGAGCTGTTTTTT
-	TRBV5-1	TRBJ2-1	-	CASSPQNRAYNEQFF	TGCGCCAGCAGCCCCCAAAACAGGGCCTACAATGAGCAGTTCTTC
few	TRBV20-1	TRBJ1-4	-	CSARDGRGSEKLFF	TGCAGTGCTAGAGATGGCAGGGGAAGTGAAAAACTGTTTTTT
once	TRBV20-1	TRBJ2-1	-	CSATDQSSYNEQFF	TGCAGTGCTACTGACCAGAGCTCCTACAATGAGCAGTTCTTC
once	TRBV28	TRBJ2-5	-	CASPGANKEQSF	TGTGCCAGCCCCGGAGCCAACAAGGAGCAGTCCTTC
few	TRBV2	TRBJ1-2	TRBD1	CASSGGTGDGYTF	TGTGCCAGCAGTGGTGGGACAGGAGATGGCTACACCTTC
-	TRBV28	TRBJ1-3	-	CASSRGLGNTIYF	TGTGCCAGCAGTCGGGGGCTCGGGAACACCATATATTTT
-	TRBV18	TRBJ2-7	-	CASSPGTSSYERYF	TGTGCCAGCTCACCGGGCACCTCCTCCTACGAGCGGTACTTC
many	TRBV12-3/TRBV12-4	TRBJ2-7	-	CASSFSGEQYF	TGTGCCAGCAGTTTTTCGGGGGAGCAGTACTTC
-	TRBV2	TRBJ2-5	-	CASGGSQGETQYF	TGTGCCAGTGGGGGCAGCCAAGGAGAGACCCAGTACTTC
-	TRBV11-2	TRBJ2-7	-	CASSFSGNEQYF	TGTGCCAGCAGCTTCTCAGGGAACGAGCAGTACTTC
-	TRBV6-5	TRBJ2-7	-	CASSYSGQGTYEQYF	TGTGCCAGCAGTTACTCGGGGCAGGGGACCTACGAGCAGTACTTC